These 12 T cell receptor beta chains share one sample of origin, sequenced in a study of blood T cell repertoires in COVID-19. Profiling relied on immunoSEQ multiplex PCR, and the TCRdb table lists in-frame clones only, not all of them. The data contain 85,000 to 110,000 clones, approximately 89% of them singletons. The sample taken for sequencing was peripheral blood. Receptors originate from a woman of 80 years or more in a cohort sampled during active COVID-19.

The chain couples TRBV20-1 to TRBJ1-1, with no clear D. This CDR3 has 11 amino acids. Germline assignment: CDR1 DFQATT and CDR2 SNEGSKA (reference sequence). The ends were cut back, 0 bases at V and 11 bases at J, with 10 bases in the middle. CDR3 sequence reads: CSARDHPMAFF. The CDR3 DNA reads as TGCAGTGCTAGAGATCATCCTATGGCTTTCTTT.

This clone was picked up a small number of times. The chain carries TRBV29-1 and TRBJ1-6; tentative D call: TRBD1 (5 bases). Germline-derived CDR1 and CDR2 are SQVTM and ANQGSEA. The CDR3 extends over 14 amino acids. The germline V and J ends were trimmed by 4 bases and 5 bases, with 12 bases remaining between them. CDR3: CSVGEGLNNSPLHF. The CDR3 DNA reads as TGCAGCGTTGGAGAGGGACTGAATAATTCACCCCTCCACTTT.

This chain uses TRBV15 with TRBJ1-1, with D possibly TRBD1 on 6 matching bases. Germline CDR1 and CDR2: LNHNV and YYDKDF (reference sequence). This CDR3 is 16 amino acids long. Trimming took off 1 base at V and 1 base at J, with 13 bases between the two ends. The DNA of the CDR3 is TGTGCCACCAGCAGAGGAGGACAGAGACAGAACACTGAAGCTTTCTTT. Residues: CATSRGGQRQNTEAFF. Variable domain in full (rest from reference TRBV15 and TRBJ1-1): DAMVIQNPRYQVTQFGKPVTLSCSQTLNHNVMYWYQQKSSQAPKLLFHYYDKDFNNEADTPDNFQSRRPNTSFCFLDIRSPGLGDTAMYLCATSRGGQRQNTEAFFGQGTRLTVV.

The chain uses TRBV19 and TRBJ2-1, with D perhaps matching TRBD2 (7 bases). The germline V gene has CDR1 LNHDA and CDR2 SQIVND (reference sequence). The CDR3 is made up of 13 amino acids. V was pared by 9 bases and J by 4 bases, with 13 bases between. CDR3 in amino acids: CASGGGLYNEQFF. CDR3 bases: TGTGCCAGCGGCGGGGGCCTATACAATGAGCAGTTCTTC.

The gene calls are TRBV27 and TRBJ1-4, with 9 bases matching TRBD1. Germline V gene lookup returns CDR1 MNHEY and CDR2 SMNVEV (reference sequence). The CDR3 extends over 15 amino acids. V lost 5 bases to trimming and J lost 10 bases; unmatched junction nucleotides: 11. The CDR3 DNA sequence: TGTGCCAGCAGTATCGGACAGGGGCAAGGAGTAAAACTGTTTTTT. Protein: CASSIGQGQGVKLFF.

The CDR3 spells CASSGGGTGSSYEQYF. The CDR3 DNA is TGTGCCAGCAGCGGGGGGGGGACAGGGTCCTCCTACGAGCAGTACTTC. The rearrangement links TRBV7-6 to TRBJ2-7; 9 bases are shared with TRBD1. With 5 bases clipped from V and 0 bases from J, the junction kept 8 bases outside the gene matches. The CDR3 extends over 16 amino acids. From germline, CDR1 is SGHVS and CDR2 FNYEAQ.

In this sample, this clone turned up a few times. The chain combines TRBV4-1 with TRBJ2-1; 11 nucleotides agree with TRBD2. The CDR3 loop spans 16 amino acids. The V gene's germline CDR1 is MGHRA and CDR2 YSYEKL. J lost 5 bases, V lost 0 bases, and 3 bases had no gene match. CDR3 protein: CASSQDLAGGDNEQFF. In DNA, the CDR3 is TGCGCCAGCAGCCAAGATCTAGCGGGAGGAGACAATGAGCAGTTCTTC.

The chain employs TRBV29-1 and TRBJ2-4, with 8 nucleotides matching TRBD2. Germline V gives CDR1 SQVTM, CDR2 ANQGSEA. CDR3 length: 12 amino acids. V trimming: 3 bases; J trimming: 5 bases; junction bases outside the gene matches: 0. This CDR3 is CSVDSGENIQYF. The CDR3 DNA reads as TGCAGCGTTGATAGCGGGGAAAACATTCAGTACTTC.

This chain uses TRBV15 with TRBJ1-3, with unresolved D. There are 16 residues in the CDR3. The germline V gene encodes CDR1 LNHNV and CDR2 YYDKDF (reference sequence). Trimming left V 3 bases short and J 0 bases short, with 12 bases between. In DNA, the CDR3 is TGTGCCACCAGCAGGGAGACCTTAGGCTCTGGAAACACCATATATTTT. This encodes CATSRETLGSGNTIYF.

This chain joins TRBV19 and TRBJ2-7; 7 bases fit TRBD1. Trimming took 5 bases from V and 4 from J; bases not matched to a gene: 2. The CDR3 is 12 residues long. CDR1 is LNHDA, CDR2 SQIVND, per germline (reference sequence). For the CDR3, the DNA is TGTGCCAGTAGTCCACAGGGGTACGAGCAGTACTTC. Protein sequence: CASSPQGYEQYF.

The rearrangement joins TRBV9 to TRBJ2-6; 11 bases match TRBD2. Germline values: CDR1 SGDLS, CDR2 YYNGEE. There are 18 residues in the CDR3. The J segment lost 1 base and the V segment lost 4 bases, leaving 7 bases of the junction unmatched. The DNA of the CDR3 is TGTGCCAGCAGCCCGCGACTAGCGGGGATTTCTGGGGCCAACGTCCTGACTTTC. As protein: CASSPRLAGISGANVLTF.

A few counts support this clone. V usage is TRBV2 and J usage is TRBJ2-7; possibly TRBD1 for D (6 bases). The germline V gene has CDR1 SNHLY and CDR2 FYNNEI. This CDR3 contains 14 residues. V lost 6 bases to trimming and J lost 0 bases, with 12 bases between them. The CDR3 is CASRTQGSSYEQYF. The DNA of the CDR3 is TGTGCCAGCAGGACCCAGGGGAGCTCCTACGAGCAGTACTTC.